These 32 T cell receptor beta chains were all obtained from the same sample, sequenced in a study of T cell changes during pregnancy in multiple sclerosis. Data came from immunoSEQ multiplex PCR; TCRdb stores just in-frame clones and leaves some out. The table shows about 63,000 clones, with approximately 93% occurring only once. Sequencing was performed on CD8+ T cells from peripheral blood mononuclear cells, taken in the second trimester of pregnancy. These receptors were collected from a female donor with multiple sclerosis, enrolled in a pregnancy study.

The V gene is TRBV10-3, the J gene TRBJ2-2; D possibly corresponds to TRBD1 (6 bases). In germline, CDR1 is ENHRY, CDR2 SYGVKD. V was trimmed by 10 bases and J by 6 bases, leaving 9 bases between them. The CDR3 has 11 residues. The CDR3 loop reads CASYRAGELFF. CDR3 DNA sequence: TGTGCCAGCTACAGGGCCGGGGAGCTGTTTTTT.

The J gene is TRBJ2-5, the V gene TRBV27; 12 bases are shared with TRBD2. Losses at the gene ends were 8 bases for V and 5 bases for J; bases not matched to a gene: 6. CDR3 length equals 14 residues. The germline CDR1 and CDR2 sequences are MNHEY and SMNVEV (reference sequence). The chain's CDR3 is CASGILAGGETQYF. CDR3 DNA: TGTGCCAGCGGGATACTAGCGGGAGGTGAGACCCAGTACTTC.

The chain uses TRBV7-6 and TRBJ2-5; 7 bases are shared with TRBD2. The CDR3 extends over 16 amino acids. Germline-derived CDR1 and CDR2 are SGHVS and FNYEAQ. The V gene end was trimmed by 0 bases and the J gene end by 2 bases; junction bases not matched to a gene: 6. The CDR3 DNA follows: TGTGCCAGCAGCTTAGCTGGCGGGAGACCGCAAGAGACCCAGTACTTC. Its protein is CASSLAGGRPQETQYF.

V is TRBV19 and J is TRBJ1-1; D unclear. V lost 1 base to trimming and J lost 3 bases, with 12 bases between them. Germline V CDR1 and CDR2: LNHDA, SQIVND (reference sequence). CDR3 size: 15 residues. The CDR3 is CASSIGGRLHTEAFF. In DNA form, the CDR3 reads TGTGCCAGTAGTATAGGAGGGAGGCTGCACACTGAAGCTTTCTTT.

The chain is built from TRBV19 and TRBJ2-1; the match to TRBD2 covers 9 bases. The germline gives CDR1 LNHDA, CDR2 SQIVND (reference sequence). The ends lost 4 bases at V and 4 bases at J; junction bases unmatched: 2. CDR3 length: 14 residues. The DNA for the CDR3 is TGTGCCAGTAGTACCCTAGCGGGGTACAATGAGCAGTTCTTC. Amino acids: CASSTLAGYNEQFF.

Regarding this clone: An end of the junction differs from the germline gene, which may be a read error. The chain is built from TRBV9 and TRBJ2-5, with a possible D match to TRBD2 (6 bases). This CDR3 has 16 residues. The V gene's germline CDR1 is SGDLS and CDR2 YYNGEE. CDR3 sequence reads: CASSVTGTGNQATQYF. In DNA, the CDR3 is TGTGCCAGCAGCGTCACCGGGACTGGCAACCAAGCGACCCAGTACTTC.

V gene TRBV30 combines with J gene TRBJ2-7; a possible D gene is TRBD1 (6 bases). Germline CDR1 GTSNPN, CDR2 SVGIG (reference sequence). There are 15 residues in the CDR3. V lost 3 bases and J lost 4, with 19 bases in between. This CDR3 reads CAWSHPQRGKYEQYF. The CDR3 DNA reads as TGTGCCTGGAGCCACCCCCAGAGGGGGAAGTACGAGCAGTACTTC.

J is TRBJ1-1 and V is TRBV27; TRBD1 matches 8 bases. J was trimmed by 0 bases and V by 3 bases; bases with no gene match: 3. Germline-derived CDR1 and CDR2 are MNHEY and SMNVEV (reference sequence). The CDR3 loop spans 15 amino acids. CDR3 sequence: CASSFRGPMNTEAFF. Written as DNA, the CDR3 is TGTGCCAGCAGTTTCAGGGGGCCCATGAACACTGAAGCTTTCTTT.

The CDR3, as DNA: TGTGCCAGCAGCTTAGCGACGGAGACCCAGTACTTC. This encodes CASSLATETQYF. This chain links TRBV5-4 with TRBJ2-5; unclear D gene. Germline V gives CDR1 SGHNT, CDR2 YYREEE (reference sequence). The V and J ends lost 2 bases and 5 bases respectively, with 7 bases between them. The CDR3 extends over 12 amino acids.

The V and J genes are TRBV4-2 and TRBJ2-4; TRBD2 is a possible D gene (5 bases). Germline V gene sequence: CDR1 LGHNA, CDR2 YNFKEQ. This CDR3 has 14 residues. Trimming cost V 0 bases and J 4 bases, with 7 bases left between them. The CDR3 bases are TGTGCCAGCAGCCAAGAAAGCGGTAAAAACATTCAGTACTTC. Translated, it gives CASSQESGKNIQYF.

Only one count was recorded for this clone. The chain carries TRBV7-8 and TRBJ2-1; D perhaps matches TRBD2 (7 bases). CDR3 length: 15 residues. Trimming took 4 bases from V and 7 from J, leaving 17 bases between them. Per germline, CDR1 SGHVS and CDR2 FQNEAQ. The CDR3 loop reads CASSSPKGGENEQFF. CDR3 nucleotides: TGTGCCAGCAGCTCTCCAAAGGGGGGGGAGAATGAGCAGTTCTTC.

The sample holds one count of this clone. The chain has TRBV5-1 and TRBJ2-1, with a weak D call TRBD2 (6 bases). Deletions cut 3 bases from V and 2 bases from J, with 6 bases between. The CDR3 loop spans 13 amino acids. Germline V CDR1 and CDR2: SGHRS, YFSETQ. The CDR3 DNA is TGCGCCAGCAGCTGGGGGGCCTACAATGAGCAGTTCTTC. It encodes CASSWGAYNEQFF.

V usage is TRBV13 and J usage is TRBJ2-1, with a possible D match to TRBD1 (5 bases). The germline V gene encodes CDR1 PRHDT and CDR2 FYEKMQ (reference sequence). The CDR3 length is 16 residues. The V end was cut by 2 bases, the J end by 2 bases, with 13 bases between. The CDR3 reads CASSLWGLRPYNEQFF. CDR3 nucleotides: TGTGCCAGCAGCTTATGGGGCCTACGCCCCTACAATGAGCAGTTCTTC.

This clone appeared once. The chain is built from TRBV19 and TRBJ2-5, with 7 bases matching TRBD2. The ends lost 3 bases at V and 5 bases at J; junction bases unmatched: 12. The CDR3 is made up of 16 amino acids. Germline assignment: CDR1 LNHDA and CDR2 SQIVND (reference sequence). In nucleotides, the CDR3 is TGTGCCAGTAGTATTGGTTCGGGGGGAGTAGGCGAGACCCAGTACTTC. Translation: CASSIGSGGVGETQYF.

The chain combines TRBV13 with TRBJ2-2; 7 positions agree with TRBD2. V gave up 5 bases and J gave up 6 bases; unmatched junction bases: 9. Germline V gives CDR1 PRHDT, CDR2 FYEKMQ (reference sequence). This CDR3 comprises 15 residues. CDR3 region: CASSPETSRAGELFF. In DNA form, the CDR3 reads TGTGCCAGCAGCCCAGAGACTAGCAGGGCCGGGGAGCTGTTTTTT.

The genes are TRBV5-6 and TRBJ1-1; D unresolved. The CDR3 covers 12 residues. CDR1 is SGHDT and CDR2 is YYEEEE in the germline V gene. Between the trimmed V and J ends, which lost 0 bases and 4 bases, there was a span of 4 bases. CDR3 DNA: TGTGCCAGCAGCTTGGGTCGCACTGAAGCTTTCTTT. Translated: CASSLGRTEAFF.

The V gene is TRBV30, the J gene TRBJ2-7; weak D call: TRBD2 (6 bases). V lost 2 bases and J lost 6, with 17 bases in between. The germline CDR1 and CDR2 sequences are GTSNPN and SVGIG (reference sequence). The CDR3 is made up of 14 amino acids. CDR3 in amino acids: CAWSYGRLGGEQYF. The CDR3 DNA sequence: TGTGCCTGGAGTTACGGACGACTCGGGGGCGAGCAGTACTTC. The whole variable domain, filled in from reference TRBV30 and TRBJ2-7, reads SQTIHQWPATLVQPVGSPLSLECTVEGTSNPNLYWYRQAAGRGLQLLFYSVGIGQISSEVPQNLSASRPQDRQFILSSKKLLLSDSGFYLCAWSYGRLGGEQYFGPGTRLTVT.

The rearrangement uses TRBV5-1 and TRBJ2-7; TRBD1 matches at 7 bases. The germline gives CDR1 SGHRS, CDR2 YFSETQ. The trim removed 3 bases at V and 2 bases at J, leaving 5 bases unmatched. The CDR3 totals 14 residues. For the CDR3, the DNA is TGCGCCAGCAGCTCCCGGGACAGTCCCTACGAGCAGTACTTC. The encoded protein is CASSSRDSPYEQYF.

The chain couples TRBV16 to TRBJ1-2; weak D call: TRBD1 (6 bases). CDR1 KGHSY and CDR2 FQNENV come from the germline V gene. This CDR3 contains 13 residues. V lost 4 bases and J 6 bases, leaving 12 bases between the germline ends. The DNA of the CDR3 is TGTGCCAGCAGCCCCGGACAGATACATGGCTACACCTTC. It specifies CASSPGQIHGYTF.

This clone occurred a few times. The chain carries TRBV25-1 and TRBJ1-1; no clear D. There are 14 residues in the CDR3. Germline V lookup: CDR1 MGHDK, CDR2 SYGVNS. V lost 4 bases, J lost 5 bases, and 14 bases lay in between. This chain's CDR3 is CASSAPGTYTEAFF. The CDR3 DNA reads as TGTGCCAGCAGTGCCCCAGGAACTTATACTGAAGCTTTCTTT.

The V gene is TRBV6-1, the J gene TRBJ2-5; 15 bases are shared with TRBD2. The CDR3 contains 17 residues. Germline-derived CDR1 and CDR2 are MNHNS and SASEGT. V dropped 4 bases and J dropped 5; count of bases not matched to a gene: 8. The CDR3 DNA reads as TGTGCCAGCAGTGTGGGACTAGCGGGAGGAGTGGGGGAGACCCAGTACTTC. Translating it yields CASSVGLAGGVGETQYF.

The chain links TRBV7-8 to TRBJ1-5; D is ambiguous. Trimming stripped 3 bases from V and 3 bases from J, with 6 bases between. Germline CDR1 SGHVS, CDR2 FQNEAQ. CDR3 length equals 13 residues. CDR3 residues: CASSFGPNQPQHF. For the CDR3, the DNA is TGTGCCAGCAGCTTTGGGCCCAATCAGCCCCAGCATTTT.

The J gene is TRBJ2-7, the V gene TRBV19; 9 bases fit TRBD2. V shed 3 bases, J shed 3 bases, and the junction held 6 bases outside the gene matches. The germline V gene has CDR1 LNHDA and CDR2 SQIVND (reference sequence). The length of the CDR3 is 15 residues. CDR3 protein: CASSMGSGSIYEQYF. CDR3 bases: TGTGCCAGTAGTATGGGTAGCGGGAGCATCTACGAGCAGTACTTC. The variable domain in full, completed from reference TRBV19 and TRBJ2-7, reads DGGITQSPKYLFRKEGQNVTLSCEQNLNHDAMYWYRQDPGQGLRLIYYSQIVNDFQKGDIAEGYSVSREKKESFPLTVTSAQKNPTAFYLCASSMGSGSIYEQYFGPGTRLTVT.

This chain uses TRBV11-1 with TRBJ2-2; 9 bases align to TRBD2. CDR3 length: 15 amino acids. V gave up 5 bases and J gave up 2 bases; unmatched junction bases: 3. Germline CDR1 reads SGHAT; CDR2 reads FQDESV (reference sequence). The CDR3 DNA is TGTGCCAGCAGCCCCGGGACTAGCAACACCGGGGAGCTGTTTTTT. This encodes CASSPGTSNTGELFF.

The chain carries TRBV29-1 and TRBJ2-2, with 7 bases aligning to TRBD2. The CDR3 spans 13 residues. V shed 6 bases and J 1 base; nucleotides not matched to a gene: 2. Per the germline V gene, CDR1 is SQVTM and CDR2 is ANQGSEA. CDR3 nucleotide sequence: TGCAGCGTCCGCGGGGGGAACACCGGGGAGCTGTTTTTT. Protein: CSVRGGNTGELFF.

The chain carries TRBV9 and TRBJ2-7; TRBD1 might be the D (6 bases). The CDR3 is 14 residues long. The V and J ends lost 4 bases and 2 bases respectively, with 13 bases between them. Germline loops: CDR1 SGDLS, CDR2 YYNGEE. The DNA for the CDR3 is TGTGCCAGCAGCCAGGGACATAAAACCTACGAGCAGTACTTC. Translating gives CASSQGHKTYEQYF. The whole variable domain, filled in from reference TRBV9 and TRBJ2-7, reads DSGVTQTPKHLITATGQRVTLRCSPRSGDLSVYWYQQSLDQGLQFLIQYYNGEERAKGNILERFSAQQFPDLHSELNLSSLELGDSALYFCASSQGHKTYEQYFGPGTRLTVT.

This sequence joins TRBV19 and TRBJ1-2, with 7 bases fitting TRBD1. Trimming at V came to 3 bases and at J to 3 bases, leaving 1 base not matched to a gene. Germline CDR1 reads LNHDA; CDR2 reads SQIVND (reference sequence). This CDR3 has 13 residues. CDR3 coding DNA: TGTGCCAGTAGTATCGGGACAGACTATGGCTACACCTTC. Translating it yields CASSIGTDYGYTF.

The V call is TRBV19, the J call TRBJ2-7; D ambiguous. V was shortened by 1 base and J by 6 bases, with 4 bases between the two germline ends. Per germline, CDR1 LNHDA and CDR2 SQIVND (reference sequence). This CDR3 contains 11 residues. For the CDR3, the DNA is TGTGCCAGTAGTATAGCAGGCGAGCAGTACTTC. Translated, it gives CASSIAGEQYF.

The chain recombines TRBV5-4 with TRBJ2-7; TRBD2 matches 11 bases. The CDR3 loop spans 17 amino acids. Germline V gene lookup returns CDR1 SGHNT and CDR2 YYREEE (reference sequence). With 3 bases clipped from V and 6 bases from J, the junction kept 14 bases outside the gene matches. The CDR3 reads CASSSGIAGGFTGEQYF. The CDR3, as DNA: TGTGCCAGCAGCTCCGGGATAGCGGGAGGGTTTACAGGCGAGCAGTACTTC.

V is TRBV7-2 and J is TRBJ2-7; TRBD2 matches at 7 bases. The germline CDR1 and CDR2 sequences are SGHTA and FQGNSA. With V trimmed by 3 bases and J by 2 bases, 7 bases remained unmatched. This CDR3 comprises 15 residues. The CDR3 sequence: CASSFSGGGTYEQYF. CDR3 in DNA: TGTGCCAGCAGCTTCTCCGGCGGGGGAACCTACGAGCAGTACTTC.

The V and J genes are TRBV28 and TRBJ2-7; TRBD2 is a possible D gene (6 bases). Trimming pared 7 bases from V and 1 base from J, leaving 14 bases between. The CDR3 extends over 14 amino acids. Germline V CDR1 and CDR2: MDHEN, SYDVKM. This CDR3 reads CASTPRRGSYEQYF. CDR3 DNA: TGTGCCAGCACCCCCAGGAGGGGTTCCTACGAGCAGTACTTC.

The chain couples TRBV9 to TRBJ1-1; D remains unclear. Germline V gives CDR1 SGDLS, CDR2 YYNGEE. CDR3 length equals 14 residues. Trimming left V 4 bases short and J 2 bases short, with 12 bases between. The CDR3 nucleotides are TGTGCCAGCAGCCCTGCCGCAGGCAACACTGAAGCTTTCTTT. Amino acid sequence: CASSPAAGNTEAFF.